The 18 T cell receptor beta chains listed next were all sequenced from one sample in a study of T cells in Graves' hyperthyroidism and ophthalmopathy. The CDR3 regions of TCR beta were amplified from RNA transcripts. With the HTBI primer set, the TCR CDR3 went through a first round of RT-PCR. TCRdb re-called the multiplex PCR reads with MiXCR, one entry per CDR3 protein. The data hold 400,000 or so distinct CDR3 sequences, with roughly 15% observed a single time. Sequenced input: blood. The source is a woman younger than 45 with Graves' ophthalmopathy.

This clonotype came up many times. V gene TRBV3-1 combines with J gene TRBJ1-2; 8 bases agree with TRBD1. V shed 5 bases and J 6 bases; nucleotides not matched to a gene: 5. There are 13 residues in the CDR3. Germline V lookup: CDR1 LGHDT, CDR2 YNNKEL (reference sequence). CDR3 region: CASSSTGGHGYTF. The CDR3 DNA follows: TGTGCCAGCAGCTCCACAGGGGGACATGGCTACACCTTC.

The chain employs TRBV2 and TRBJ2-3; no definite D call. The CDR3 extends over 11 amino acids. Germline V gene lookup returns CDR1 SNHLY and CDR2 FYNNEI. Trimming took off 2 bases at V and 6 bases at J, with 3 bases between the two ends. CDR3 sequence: CASSESDTQYF. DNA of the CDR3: TGTGCCAGCAGTGAATCGGATACGCAGTATTTT.

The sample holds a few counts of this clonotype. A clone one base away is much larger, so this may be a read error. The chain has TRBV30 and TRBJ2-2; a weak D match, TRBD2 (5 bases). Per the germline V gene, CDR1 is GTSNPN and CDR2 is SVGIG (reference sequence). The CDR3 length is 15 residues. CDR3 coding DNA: TGTGCCTGGAGTTTACCGGAGGCGAACGCCGGGGAGCTGTTTTTT. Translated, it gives CAWSLPEANAGELFF.

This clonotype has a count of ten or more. The CDR3 nucleotides are TGTGCCTGGAGTACAGGGACGAACACTGAAGCTTTCTTT. Its translation: CAWSTGTNTEAFF. The chain uses TRBV30 and TRBJ1-1; weak D call: TRBD1 (6 bases). From germline, CDR1 is GTSNPN and CDR2 SVGIG (reference sequence). This CDR3 is 13 amino acids long. V was pared by 2 bases and J by 1 base, with 8 bases between.

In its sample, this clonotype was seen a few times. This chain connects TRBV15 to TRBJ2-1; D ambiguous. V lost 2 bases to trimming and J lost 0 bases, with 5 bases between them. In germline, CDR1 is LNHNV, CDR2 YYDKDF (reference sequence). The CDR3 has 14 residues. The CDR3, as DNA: TGTGCCACCAGCAGAAGATACTCCTACAATGAGCAGTTCTTC. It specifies CATSRRYSYNEQFF. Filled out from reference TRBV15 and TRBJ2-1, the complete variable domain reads DAMVIQNPRYQVTQFGKPVTLSCSQTLNHNVMYWYQQKSSQAPKLLFHYYDKDFNNEADTPDNFQSRRPNTSFCFLDIRSPGLGDTAMYLCATSRRYSYNEQFFGPGTRLTVL.

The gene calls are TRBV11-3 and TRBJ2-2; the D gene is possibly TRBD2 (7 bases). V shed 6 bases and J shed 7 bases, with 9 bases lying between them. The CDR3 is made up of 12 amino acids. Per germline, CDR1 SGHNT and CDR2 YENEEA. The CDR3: CASRGGRGELFF. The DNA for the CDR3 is TGTGCCAGCAGGGGGGGGCGCGGGGAGCTGTTTTTT.

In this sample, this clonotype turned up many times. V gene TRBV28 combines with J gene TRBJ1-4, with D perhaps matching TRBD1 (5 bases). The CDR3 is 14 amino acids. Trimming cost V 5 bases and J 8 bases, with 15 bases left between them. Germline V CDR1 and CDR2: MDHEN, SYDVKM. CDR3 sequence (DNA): TGTGCCAGCAGTAGATGGGGGATGGAGGAAAAACTGTTTTTT. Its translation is CASSRWGMEEKLFF.

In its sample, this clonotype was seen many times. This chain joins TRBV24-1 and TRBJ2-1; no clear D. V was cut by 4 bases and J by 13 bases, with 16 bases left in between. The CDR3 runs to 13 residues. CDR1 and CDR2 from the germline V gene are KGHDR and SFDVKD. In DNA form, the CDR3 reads TGTGCCACCAGTGAGAACCATTACCCCGATCAGTTCTTC. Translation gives CATSENHYPDQFF.

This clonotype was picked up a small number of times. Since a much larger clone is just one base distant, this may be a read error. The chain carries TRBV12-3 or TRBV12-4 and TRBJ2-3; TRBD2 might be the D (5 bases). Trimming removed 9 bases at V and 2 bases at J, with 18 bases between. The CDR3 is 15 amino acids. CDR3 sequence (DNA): TGTGCCAGAATCTCATCGGGAACCCCCACAGATACGCAGTATTTT. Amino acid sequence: CARISSGTPTDTQYF.

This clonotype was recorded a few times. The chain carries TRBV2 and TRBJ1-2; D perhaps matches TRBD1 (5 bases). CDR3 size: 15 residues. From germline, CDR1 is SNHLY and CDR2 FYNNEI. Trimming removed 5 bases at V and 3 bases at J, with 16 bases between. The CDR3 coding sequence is TGTGCCAGCAGTCCCGACAGTGTTTCGGACTATGGCTACACCTTC. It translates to CASSPDSVSDYGYTF.

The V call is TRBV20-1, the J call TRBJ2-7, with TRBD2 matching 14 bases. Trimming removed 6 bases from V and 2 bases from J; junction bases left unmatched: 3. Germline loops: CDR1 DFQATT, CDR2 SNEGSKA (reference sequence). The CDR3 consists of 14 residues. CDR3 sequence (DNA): TGCAGTGCCCCGGGACTAGCGGGGGCCTACGAGCAGTACTTC. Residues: CSAPGLAGAYEQYF.

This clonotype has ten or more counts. The CDR3 sequence is CSATPRGAGGSSGYGYTF. The CDR3 coding sequence is TGCAGTGCTACCCCCCGGGGGGCAGGGGGCTCAAGTGGGTATGGCTACACCTTC. The J gene is TRBJ1-2, the V gene TRBV20-1, with TRBD1 matching over 8 bases. CDR3 length: 18 residues. Trimming at V came to 4 bases and at J to 5 bases, leaving 21 bases not matched to a gene. Germline CDR1 and CDR2: DFQATT and SNEGSKA (reference sequence).

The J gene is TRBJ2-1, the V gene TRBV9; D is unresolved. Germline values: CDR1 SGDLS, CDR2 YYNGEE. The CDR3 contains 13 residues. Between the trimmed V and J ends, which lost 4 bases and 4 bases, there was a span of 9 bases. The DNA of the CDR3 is TGTGCCAGCAGCTCGGTAGGTTACAATGAGCAGTTCTTC. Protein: CASSSVGYNEQFF.

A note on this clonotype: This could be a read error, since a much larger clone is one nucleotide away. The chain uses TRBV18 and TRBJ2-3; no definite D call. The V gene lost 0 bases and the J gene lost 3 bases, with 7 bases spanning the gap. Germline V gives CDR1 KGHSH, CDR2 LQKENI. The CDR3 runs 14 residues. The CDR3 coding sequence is TGTGCCAGCTCACCACCCCCACCGACAGATACGCAGTATTTT. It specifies CASSPPPPTDTQYF.

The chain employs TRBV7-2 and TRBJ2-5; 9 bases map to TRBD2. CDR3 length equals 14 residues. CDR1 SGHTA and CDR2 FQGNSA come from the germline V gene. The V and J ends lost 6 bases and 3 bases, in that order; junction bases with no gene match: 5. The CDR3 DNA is TGTGCCAGCAGTAAAATAGCGGGGGAAGAGACCCAGTACTTC. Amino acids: CASSKIAGEETQYF.

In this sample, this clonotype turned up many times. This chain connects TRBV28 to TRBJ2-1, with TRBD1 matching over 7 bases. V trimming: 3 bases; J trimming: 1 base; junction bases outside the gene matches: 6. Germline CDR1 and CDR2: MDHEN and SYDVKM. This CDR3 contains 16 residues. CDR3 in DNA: TGTGCCAGCAGTTTGATCACAGGGGTGTCCTACAATGAGCAGTTCTTC. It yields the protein CASSLITGVSYNEQFF.

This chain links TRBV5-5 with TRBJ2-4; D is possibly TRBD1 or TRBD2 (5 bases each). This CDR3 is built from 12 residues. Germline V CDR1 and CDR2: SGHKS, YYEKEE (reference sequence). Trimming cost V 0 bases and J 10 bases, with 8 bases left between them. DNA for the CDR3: TGTGCCAGCAGCTTGGTGGGGGATATTCAGTACTTC. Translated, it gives CASSLVGDIQYF.

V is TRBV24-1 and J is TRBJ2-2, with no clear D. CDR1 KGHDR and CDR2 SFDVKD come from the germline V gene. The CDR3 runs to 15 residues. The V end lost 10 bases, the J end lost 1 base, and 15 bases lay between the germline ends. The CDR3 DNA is TGTGCCACGGGCGCTCAGCGCAGGAACACCGGGGAGCTGTTTTTT. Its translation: CATGAQRRNTGELFF.